Described below is a single TCR beta chain sequence and its context. Its specificity is not known. These data come from a study of cytomegalovirus exposure and HLA in healthy donors. Study-level findings and limits: Most CMV-associated TCR beta chains appeared HLA-restricted in a later analysis. When analyzed later, a missense DCLRE1C variant was found to be linked to TCR beta V- and J-gene trimming.

The ends lost 1 base at V and 5 bases at J; junction bases unmatched: 5. This CDR3 contains 15 residues. Looked up from germline, CDR1 is MGHRA and CDR2 is YSYEKL. This PCR relied on a set of 60 Vbeta primers and 13 Jbeta primers. Sequencing used immunoSEQ multiplex PCR; TCRdb keeps in-frame clones, though not all of them. The sample includes about 110,000 clones, roughly 83% of them seen just once. The source is a young woman in good health and CMV-seropositive. The rearrangement uses TRBV4-1 and TRBJ2-1; 7 nucleotides align to TRBD2. Source material: PBMCs. The CDR3 sequence is CASSQVILADNEQFF. DNA for the CDR3: TGCGCCAGCAGCCAAGTCATCCTAGCGGACAATGAGCAGTTCTTC.